The 2 T cell receptor beta chains given below trace back to one sample, sequenced in a study of blood T cell repertoires in COVID-19. TCRdb's table, derived via immunoSEQ multiplex PCR, lists solely in-frame clones and lacks some. The repertoire holds a few hundred thousand clones, with 89% as singletons. Sequencing was carried out using PBMCs or T cells enriched from blood (not recorded which). Receptors originate from a woman between 40 and 50 years old who had recovered from COVID-19.

This sequence joins TRBV9 and TRBJ2-1; 7 nucleotides agree with TRBD2. The CDR3 covers 16 residues. V was clipped by 0 bases and J by 6 bases; unmatched bases: 9. Germline V gives CDR1 SGDLS, CDR2 YYNGEE. The CDR3 DNA is TGTGCCAGCAGCGTAGGTTCTAGCGGTACCATCAATGAGCAGTTCTTC. This translates into CASSVGSSGTINEQFF.

The genes are TRBV4-1 and TRBJ2-3, with TRBD2 matching over 7 bases. V lost 0 bases, J lost 4 bases, and 7 bases stayed unmatched. This CDR3 comprises 16 residues. Germline V lookup: CDR1 MGHRA, CDR2 YSYEKL. CDR3 nucleotides: TGCGCCAGCAGCCAAGATGGAGCGGGAAGGGCAGATACGCAGTATTTT. It specifies CASSQDGAGRADTQYF.